This T cell receptor (beta chain) originates from a study of regulatory T cells in long-lasting Graves disease (dated by TCRdb to about 2021). Regarding the complete study: Persistent Graves' disease was defined as persistently positive TSH receptor autoantibodies together with antithyroid drug treatment for over 5 years. The study was registered as a clinical trial and conducted in China. Antithyroid drugs had been taken for about 9.7 years on average by persistent Graves' disease patients in the clinical cohort. A total of roughly 35 samples underwent TCR sequencing: approximately 13 from persistent and about 20 from newly diagnosed Graves' disease patients. This study used TCR sequencing and RNA sequencing of peripheral blood to compare persistent Graves' disease patients against newly diagnosed Graves' disease patients.

The method behind the library was multiplex PCR. Sequencing used an Illumina HiSeq 4000. To build TCR beta libraries, CDR3 regions were amplified by Arm-PCR using iRepertoire HTBI primers. Gel purification was performed on PCR products prior to sequencing. In the original analysis: Gene usage analysis of CDR3 amino acid clonotypes used the 55 to 65 TRBV and about 15 TRBJ segments found across samples. COPE and FqMerger were used to merge filtered high-quality paired reads into contigs. BLAST was used to align contigs to IMGT TRBV, TRBD and TRBJ reference genes, and CDR3 was defined according to IMGT. Clonotypes above 0.1% frequency were classified as highly expanded clones. Shannon entropy was used to measure repertoire diversity, and the Gini coefficient was used to measure V-J evenness. Clonotypes shared by more than one individual were considered public. Using fastp at Q25 and MiXCR, TCRdb reprocessed the public reads and kept productive beta chains. One record per CDR3 amino acid sequence lists the most common genes and DNA. Clone size and V and J calls follow TCRdb, not the original study. The sample table records hundreds of thousands of distinct CDR3 sequences; around 20% of these occur just once. The ten largest clones take up about a fifth of the sample.

What the work shows at the level of the full study, not this receptor alone: Sequencing and analysis were limited to the TCR beta chain. Peripheral blood alone was examined, since thyroid tissue, which constituted the primary lesion, could not be accessed. The authors acknowledged the small sample size as a limitation that may reduce accuracy. Compared with newly diagnosed patients, patients with persistent Graves' disease had lower TCR Shannon entropy and fewer highly expanded clones, which suggests clonal expansion. Preferential use of TRBV28, TRBJ1-2 and TRBJ2-5 was observed in persistent disease, whereas TRBV20-1 and TRBJ2-1 were favored in newly diagnosed disease. Patients with persistent disease shared more public clonotypes (under 3,000) than newly diagnosed patients did (approximately 970).

From the cysteine up to the phenylalanine, the CDR3 has a length of 17 residues. Only CDR3 DNA is held: 51 bases, read in frame from base 1. Germline trimming amounts to 4 bases on V and 2 bases on J, with 11 as the count of junction bases outside the gene matches. Reading the germline V gene gives CDR1 MDHEN and CDR2 SYDVKM. Per the publication, the time point label means: persistent/refractory GD, antithyroid drugs over 5 years with positive TRAb. RNA was extracted from PBMCs in TRIzol for both TCR sequencing and RNA sequencing. Graves' disease was diagnosed according to American Thyroid Association guidelines. Recruitment of patients was carried out at an endocrinology department in Xi'an, China. Each patient gave 7.5 to 10 milliliters of peripheral blood, collected in an EDTA anticoagulant tube. Ficoll Paque Plus density gradient separation was used to isolate PBMCs, and no further T cell sorting was done. An Agilent 2100 Bioanalyzer and agarose gel were used to assess RNA quality, and a NanoDrop 2000 was used to measure RNA concentration.

This clonotype was seen at least ten times. No antigen is known for it. Base-call qualities are not available, and no considerably larger clone is one nucleotide away. In this chain, TRBV28 is recombined with TRBJ1-5; TRBD1 fits 7 bases in the junction. This TCR derives from a female donor with Graves disease. Source: peripheral blood mononuclear cells (PBMCs), taken when the disease was refractory, from a patient treated with antithyroid drugs. The CDR3 has the sequence CASSSPPGGAGNQPQHF. The nucleotide sequence reads as follows: TGTGCCAGCAGTTCTCCTCCAGGGGGAGCGGGCAATCAGCCCCAGCATTTT.